This paragraph reports one TCR beta chain. The CDR3 runs to 12 residues. Germline assignment: CDR1 LNHDA and CDR2 SQIVND (reference sequence). Trimming removed 10 bases from V and 4 bases from J; junction bases left unmatched: 3. The sample belongs to a study of blood T cell repertoires in COVID-19. For the study at large: Both acute and convalescent COVID-19 samples were obtained from the United States, Italy and Spain.

Original methodology: Amplifying reference gene primers gave estimates of nucleated cell counts. Data came from immunoSEQ multiplex PCR; TCRdb stores just in-frame clones and leaves some out. Clone size and the V and J calls come from that table; the DNA yielded D and trimming. Of 250,000 to 300,000 clones listed, around nine tenths are singletons. Followed over time, Seattle patients had been enrolled while infection was active. Material for sequencing was peripheral blood. The sequence derives from a woman younger than 45 with COVID-19, enrolled during active disease. The chain is built from TRBV19 and TRBJ1-5; 8 nucleotides align to TRBD1. CDR3 loop: CATRQGNQPQHF. The CDR3 DNA is TGTGCCACCCGACAGGGGAATCAGCCCCAGCATTTT.